The 32 T cell receptor beta chains given below trace back to one sample, sequenced in a study of CD8 T cells in Susac syndrome. RNA in amounts of about 0.45 to 1 ug was reverse transcribed with random hexamers. TCRdb reprocessed the immunoSEQ multiplex PCR reads with MiXCR, giving one entry per CDR3 protein. The data contain 120,000 to 150,000 distinct CDR3 sequences, around 94% of them singletons. Source material: CD4+ T cells from PBMCs. The source of these receptors is a human donor in good health.

This chain uses TRBV27 with TRBJ1-2; possibly TRBD1 for D (6 bases). CDR3 length: 14 amino acids. CDR1 is MNHEY and CDR2 is SMNVEV in the germline V gene (reference sequence). V was cut by 1 base and J by 8 bases, with 14 bases left in between. CDR3 protein: CASSLLQGIGGYTF. CDR3 nucleotide sequence: TGTGCCAGCAGTTTATTACAGGGAATTGGCGGCTACACCTTC.

The chain employs TRBV2 and TRBJ2-2; TRBD2 matches at 11 bases. Per the germline V gene, CDR1 is SNHLY and CDR2 is FYNNEI. J gave up 7 bases and V 7 bases, and 11 bases lay outside the gene matches. The CDR3 totals 16 residues. The CDR3 reads CASIGGLAGGIGELFF. The CDR3 nucleotides read TGTGCCAGCATAGGCGGACTAGCGGGCGGTATCGGGGAGCTGTTTTTT. Filled out from reference TRBV2 and TRBJ2-2, the complete variable domain reads EPEVTQTPSHQVTQMGQEVILRCVPISNHLYFYWYRQILGQKVEFLVSFYNNEISEKSEIFDDQFSVERPDGSNFTLKIRSTKLEDSAMYFCASIGGLAGGIGELFFGEGSRLTVL.

This chain joins TRBV25-1 and TRBJ1-4; D possibly corresponds to TRBD1 (6 bases). V was trimmed by 1 base and J by 8 bases, leaving 17 bases between them. Germline-derived CDR1 and CDR2 are MGHDK and SYGVNS. The CDR3 runs to 16 residues. Here the CDR3 reads CASSEFRRGRREKLFF. CDR3 DNA sequence: TGTGCCAGCAGTGAATTTCGCAGGGGAAGAAGAGAAAAACTGTTTTTT.

The count of this clonotype is one. The V gene is TRBV27, the J gene TRBJ1-5; no reliable D call. V lost 3 bases, J lost 3 bases, and 15 bases lay in between. Germline CDR1 and CDR2: MNHEY and SMNVEV (reference sequence). There are 16 residues in the CDR3. The CDR3 DNA reads TGTGCCAGCAGTTTCTGGCCGGAACGCCCCAATCAGCCCCAGCATTTT. Residues: CASSFWPERPNQPQHF.

The V and J genes are TRBV29-1 and TRBJ1-2, with 8 bases lining up with TRBD1. Germline V gene data show CDR1 as SQVTM and CDR2 as ANQGSEA. This CDR3 is built from 13 residues. J lost 5 bases, V lost 4 bases, and 6 bases had no gene match. The CDR3: CSVATGGRYGYTF. For the CDR3, the DNA is TGCAGCGTTGCAACAGGGGGTCGGTATGGCTACACCTTC.

The rearrangement joins TRBV5-1 to TRBJ2-7, with 7 nucleotides matching TRBD1. V lost 0 bases and J lost 2; bases outside the gene matches: 5. This CDR3 contains 15 residues. From germline, CDR1 is SGHRS and CDR2 YFSETQ. The CDR3 protein is CASSLGQGFPYEQYF. The DNA for the CDR3 is TGCGCCAGCAGCTTGGGACAGGGATTCCCCTACGAGCAGTACTTC. Combining the CDR3 with reference TRBV5-1 and TRBJ2-7 gives the whole variable domain KAGVTQTPRYLIKTRGQQVTLSCSPISGHRSVSWYQQTPGQGLQFLFEYFSETQRNKGNFPGRFSGRQFSNSRSEMNVSTLELGDSALYLCASSLGQGFPYEQYFGPGTRLTVT.

The sample holds one count of this clonotype. This sequence joins TRBV19 and TRBJ1-5, with unresolved D. In germline, CDR1 is LNHDA, CDR2 SQIVND (reference sequence). The CDR3 is 15 amino acids. The V end was cut by 6 bases, the J end by 0 bases, with 12 bases between. The CDR3 spells CASSQTVPSNQPQHF. In nucleotides, the CDR3 is TGTGCCAGTAGCCAAACAGTACCTAGCAATCAGCCCCAGCATTTT. Based on the CDR3 plus reference TRBV19 and TRBJ1-5, the full variable domain is DGGITQSPKYLFRKEGQNVTLSCEQNLNHDAMYWYRQDPGQGLRLIYYSQIVNDFQKGDIAEGYSVSREKKESFPLTVTSAQKNPTAFYLCASSQTVPSNQPQHFGDGTRLSIL.

The genes are TRBV6-5 and TRBJ1-6; D call uncertain. The CDR3 totals 12 residues. Per the germline V gene, CDR1 is MNHEY and CDR2 is SVGAGI. V lost 0 bases, J lost 10 bases, and 4 bases lay in between. CDR3 protein: CASSYSGSPLHF. CDR3 DNA: TGTGCCAGCAGTTACTCTGGGTCACCCCTCCACTTT.

The chain combines TRBV12-3 or TRBV12-4 with TRBJ1-1, with 8 bases that match TRBD1. The CDR3 totals 16 residues. V was clipped by 9 bases and J by 1 base; unmatched bases: 13. The CDR3 region has the DNA TGTGCCAGTACTGGACAGGGAGGGGAAAGGAACACTGAAGCTTTCTTT. This translates into CASTGQGGERNTEAFF.

This sequence joins TRBV7-9 and TRBJ2-2; D may be TRBD1 (6 bases). CDR3 length: 15 amino acids. The germline V and J ends were trimmed by 5 bases and 3 bases, with 13 bases remaining between them. Germline CDR1 reads SEHNR; CDR2 reads FQNEAQ (reference sequence). The CDR3 protein is CASSHPGVYTGELFF. The CDR3 DNA reads TGTGCCAGCAGCCACCCAGGGGTCTACACCGGGGAGCTGTTTTTT.

This chain uses TRBV5-1 with TRBJ2-5; D may be TRBD1 (5 bases). The CDR3 has 15 residues. Germline V gene sequence: CDR1 SGHRS, CDR2 YFSETQ. With 4 bases removed from V and 4 bases from J, the gap between germline ends came to 17 bases. The CDR3: CASSDGPGWGETQYF. CDR3 DNA sequence: TGCGCCAGCAGCGACGGACCAGGGTGGGGAGAGACCCAGTACTTC.

CDR3 protein: CASSEELAGPGELFF. CDR3 in DNA: TGTGCCAGCAGTGAAGAGCTAGCGGGTCCCGGGGAGCTGTTTTTT. The chain has TRBV6-4 and TRBJ2-2, with TRBD2 matching 8 bases. V dropped 3 bases and J dropped 6; count of bases not matched to a gene: 6. The CDR3 sequence is 15 residues long. The V gene's germline CDR1 is MRHNA and CDR2 SNTAGT.

This sequence joins TRBV2 and TRBJ2-5; D may be TRBD1 (5 bases). The CDR3 runs to 14 residues. Trimming removed 1 base at V and 5 bases at J, with 11 bases between. CDR1 is SNHLY and CDR2 is FYNNEI in the germline V gene. CDR3 bases: TGTGCCAGCAGTGAAGAAGAAGGGGTCGAGACCCAGTACTTC. It specifies CASSEEEGVETQYF.

The chain uses TRBV27 and TRBJ2-6, with 9 positions matching TRBD1. J lost 0 bases, V lost 5 bases, and 26 bases had no gene match. The CDR3 has 24 residues. In germline, CDR1 is MNHEY, CDR2 SMNVEV (reference sequence). The CDR3 coding sequence is TGTGCCAGCAGTAAGTTGATTTTGGGGACAGGGCTGTCCGCATCCCGCTCTGGGGCCAACGTCCTGACTTTC. Translating it yields CASSKLILGTGLSASRSGANVLTF.

The rearrangement links TRBV24-1 to TRBJ2-2; TRBD2 matches 8 bases. The CDR3 is made up of 16 amino acids. J gave up 4 bases and V 4 bases, and 7 bases lay outside the gene matches. CDR1 KGHDR and CDR2 SFDVKD come from the germline V gene. The CDR3 sequence is CATSDLLSGGTGELFF. The CDR3 nucleotides read TGTGCCACCAGTGACTTACTGAGCGGGGGCACCGGGGAGCTGTTTTTT.

This clonotype was observed a single time. This chain joins TRBV5-4 and TRBJ1-1; no clear D gene. The germline V gene encodes CDR1 SGHNT and CDR2 YYREEE (reference sequence). V was clipped by 7 bases and J by 1 base, with 11 bases between them. The CDR3 runs 13 residues. The CDR3 loop is CASGQEPNTEAFF. In nucleotides, the CDR3 is TGTGCCAGCGGTCAGGAGCCGAACACTGAAGCTTTCTTT.

The chain uses TRBV5-6 and TRBJ2-1, with D tentatively TRBD2 (6 bases). The CDR3 is made up of 16 amino acids. Trimming took off 3 bases at V and 9 bases at J, with 22 bases between the two ends. From germline, CDR1 is SGHDT and CDR2 YYEEEE. The CDR3 DNA reads TGTGCCAGCAGCTCCGGAGTATGGGGGATCGGGGGTGAGCAGTTCTTC. As protein: CASSSGVWGIGGEQFF.

The chain carries TRBV4-2 and TRBJ2-2; D assignment may be TRBD1 or TRBD2 (5 bases each). Trimming removed 0 bases at V and 0 bases at J, with 8 bases between. The CDR3 spans 16 residues. In germline, CDR1 is LGHNA, CDR2 YNFKEQ. CDR3 protein: CASSQEVGPNTGELFF. As DNA, the CDR3 is TGTGCCAGCAGCCAAGAGGTGGGACCGAACACCGGGGAGCTGTTTTTT.

The chain combines TRBV6-5 with TRBJ2-5; D possibly uses TRBD1 or TRBD2 (5 bases each). This CDR3 spans 13 amino acids. In germline, CDR1 is MNHEY, CDR2 SVGAGI. Trimming removed 6 bases from V and 5 bases from J, with 13 bases in between. The CDR3, as DNA: TGTGCCAGCAGACGAGGGGTCGCGGAGACCCAGTACTTC. Its translation is CASRRGVAETQYF.

V and J are TRBV24-1 and TRBJ2-2, with 7 positions matching TRBD1. CDR1 is KGHDR and CDR2 is SFDVKD in the germline V gene. V lost 9 bases and J lost 1; bases outside the gene matches: 7. The CDR3 covers 15 residues. The CDR3 here is CATGRQGRNTGELFF. DNA for the CDR3: TGTGCCACCGGTAGACAGGGACGGAACACCGGGGAGCTGTTTTTT.

The chain combines TRBV9 with TRBJ2-7; D assignment may be TRBD1 or TRBD2 (6 bases each). Trimming took 2 bases from V and 3 from J, leaving 24 bases between them. The CDR3 sequence is 18 residues long. CDR1 is SGDLS and CDR2 is YYNGEE in the germline V gene. The CDR3 sequence is CASSVHPPGAGDIYEQYF. The CDR3 coding sequence is TGTGCCAGCAGCGTCCACCCCCCGGGGGCAGGGGACATCTACGAGCAGTACTTC.

The table lists this clonotype with a few counts. The rearrangement joins TRBV7-2 to TRBJ2-7; no firm D call. There are 12 residues in the CDR3. The germline V gene has CDR1 SGHTA and CDR2 FQGNSA. V gave up 3 bases and J gave up 0 bases, with 3 bases separating them. CDR3 sequence: CASSLSSYEQYF. For the CDR3, the DNA is TGTGCCAGCAGCTTGAGCTCCTACGAGCAGTACTTC.

The rearrangement joins TRBV15 to TRBJ1-4, with a weak D call TRBD1 (6 bases). The germline gives CDR1 LNHNV, CDR2 YYDKDF (reference sequence). This CDR3 is 16 amino acids long. V shed 0 bases and J shed 5 bases, with 13 bases lying between them. CDR3 sequence: CATSREQGGGNEKLFF. The CDR3 coding sequence is TGTGCCACCAGCAGAGAACAGGGCGGCGGGAATGAAAAACTGTTTTTT.

This rearrangement joins TRBV29-1 to TRBJ2-2; 7 nucleotides align to TRBD1. With 6 bases clipped from V and 4 bases from J, the junction kept 8 bases outside the gene matches. The CDR3 sequence is 14 residues long. The germline gives CDR1 SQVTM, CDR2 ANQGSEA. CDR3 bases: TGCAGCGTCAGACAGGGATTGGGCACCGGGGAGCTGTTTTTT. Translated: CSVRQGLGTGELFF.

The genes are TRBV4-1 and TRBJ2-1, with 7 positions matching TRBD1. J gave up 0 bases and V 2 bases, and 7 bases lay outside the gene matches. Germline CDR1 and CDR2: MGHRA and YSYEKL. The CDR3 loop spans 17 amino acids. CDR3 region: CASSQSTTGSSYNEQFF. The CDR3 region has the DNA TGCGCCAGCAGCCAATCTACGACAGGGAGCTCCTACAATGAGCAGTTCTTC.

J is TRBJ1-5 and V is TRBV12-3 or TRBV12-4; TRBD1 aligns across 10 bases. There are 15 residues in the CDR3. The V and J ends lost 1 base and 5 bases, in that order; junction bases with no gene match: 2. CDR3 in DNA: TGTGCCAGCAGTTTAGGAGGGACAGGGGATCAGCCCCAGCATTTT. Protein: CASSLGGTGDQPQHF.

The chain is built from TRBV29-1 and TRBJ2-1; TRBD2 agrees at 7 bases. From germline, CDR1 is SQVTM and CDR2 ANQGSEA. Trimming removed 5 bases from V and 5 bases from J; junction bases left unmatched: 6. This CDR3 has 13 amino acids. The CDR3 DNA reads TGCAGCGTTTTGGGGGAGGGCCACAATGAGCAGTTCTTC. Its translation is CSVLGEGHNEQFF.

The chain uses TRBV7-2 and TRBJ2-3; no firm D call. The CDR3 covers 12 residues. V lost 5 bases, J lost 7 bases, and 10 bases lay in between. Germline V gene lookup returns CDR1 SGHTA and CDR2 FQGNSA. CDR3 amino acids: CASSLNTNTQYF. Written as DNA, the CDR3 is TGTGCCAGCAGCCTCAATACGAATACGCAGTATTTT.

V is TRBV3-1 and J is TRBJ1-1, with 7 bases matching TRBD1. CDR3 length: 13 amino acids. In germline, CDR1 is LGHDT, CDR2 YNNKEL (reference sequence). Trimming took 8 bases from V and 4 from J; bases not matched to a gene: 7. CDR3 region: CASSGGLGTEAFF. CDR3 nucleotide sequence: TGTGCCAGCTCAGGGGGACTGGGCACTGAAGCTTTCTTT.

V gene TRBV20-1 combines with J gene TRBJ2-2; a weak D match, TRBD2 (6 bases). V was clipped by 6 bases and J by 4 bases, with 15 bases between them. Germline CDR1 DFQATT, CDR2 SNEGSKA (reference sequence). The length of the CDR3 is 14 residues. CDR3 region: CSAAGPRGTGELFF. For the CDR3, the DNA is TGCAGTGCCGCGGGGCCGCGGGGCACCGGGGAGCTGTTTTTT.

The rearrangement joins TRBV18 to TRBJ2-5; tentative D call: TRBD2 (6 bases). Per the germline V gene, CDR1 is KGHSH and CDR2 is LQKENI. This CDR3 is built from 17 residues. With 0 bases removed from V and 4 bases from J, the gap between germline ends came to 18 bases. CDR3 amino acids: CASSPPWGGYRIETQYF. The DNA of the CDR3 is TGTGCCAGCTCACCACCGTGGGGAGGTTACCGGATAGAGACCCAGTACTTC.

This sequence joins TRBV19 and TRBJ2-2; D not resolved. The ends were cut back, 1 base at V and 0 bases at J, with 12 bases in the middle. The CDR3 has 17 amino acids. Germline V gives CDR1 LNHDA, CDR2 SQIVND (reference sequence). CDR3 in amino acids: CASSIGPGYTNTGELFF. The CDR3 DNA reads as TGTGCCAGTAGTATAGGTCCAGGATATACGAACACCGGGGAGCTGTTTTTT.